The present entry profiles one TCR beta chain with its context. Its antigen is unidentified. TCR beta CDR3 sequences were amplified from RNA transcripts. The study used the HTBI primer set for a first-round RT-PCR of the TCR CDR3. TCRdb redid the calling of the multiplex PCR reads with MiXCR, one entry per CDR3 protein. The data hold hundreds of thousands of distinct CDR3 sequences, with 16% observed a single time. This sample is part of a study of T cells in Graves' hyperthyroidism and ophthalmopathy. As for the study in general: Before any treatment, at initial diagnosis, peripheral blood was collected. General study findings and limits: Appearing also in blood were most of the thyroid clonotypes expanded above 0.001. Median prediction lead before ophthalmopathy onset was around 7 months with the model.

Source material for PBMCs was 10 ml fresh peripheral blood. The germline CDR1 and CDR2 sequences are DFQATT and SNEGSKA (reference sequence). The V and J ends lost 1 base and 6 bases respectively, with 9 bases between them. This CDR3 has 12 amino acids. The receptor's source is a woman between 18 and 29 years old with Graves' hyperthyroidism. The V gene is TRBV20-1, the J gene TRBJ2-5; D unresolved. The sequenced material came from blood. CDR3: CSARANPQTQYF. CDR3 sequence (DNA): TGCAGTGCTAGAGCCAATCCCCAGACCCAGTACTTC.